Listed here is a single T cell receptor (beta chain). Its specificity is unknown. Profiled with immunoSEQ multiplex PCR; TCRdb holds only in-frame clones, not every one. Among about 25,000 clones listed, 86% were seen once. The data were obtained in a study of T cells in localized non-small cell lung cancer. Points from the study as a whole: Multi-region tumor sequencing was not done, so intratumor heterogeneity could not be excluded. There was higher T cell clonality in uninvolved adjacent lung than in tumor, and it was highest there. A median 57 of the top 100 tumor clones appeared in adjacent lung. Longer overall survival accompanied higher blood T cell density.

This CDR3 has 12 residues. Germline CDR1 MNHEY, CDR2 SMNVEV (reference sequence). V was clipped by 3 bases and J by 7 bases, with 9 bases between them. The genes are TRBV27 and TRBJ1-1; D is unclear. The origin of this receptor is a female donor older than 55 with stage I lung adenocarcinoma. Specimen: peripheral blood, collected before any cancer treatment. The CDR3 reads CASSFGADEAFF. The CDR3 DNA sequence: TGTGCCAGCAGTTTTGGTGCGGATGAAGCTTTCTTT.